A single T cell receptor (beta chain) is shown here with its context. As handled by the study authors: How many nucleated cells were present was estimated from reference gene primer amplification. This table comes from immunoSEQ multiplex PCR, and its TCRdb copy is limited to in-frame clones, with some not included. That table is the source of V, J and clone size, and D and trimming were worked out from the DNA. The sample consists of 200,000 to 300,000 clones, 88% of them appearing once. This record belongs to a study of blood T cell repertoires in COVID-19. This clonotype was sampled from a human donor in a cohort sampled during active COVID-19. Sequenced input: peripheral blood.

The CDR3 coding sequence is TGTGCCAGCAGCCAACTCAGCGGCCAAGAGACCCAGTACTTC. Translated: CASSQLSGQETQYF. The V call is TRBV3-1 (or the pseudogene TRBV3-2), the J call TRBJ2-5, with D perhaps matching TRBD2 (5 bases). Germline CDR1 and CDR2: LGHDT and YNNKEL (reference sequence). The V end lost 2 bases, the J end lost 1 base, and 8 bases lay between the germline ends. The CDR3 is made up of 14 amino acids.